This TCR beta chain appears in the sequencing data of a study of blood T cell repertoires in COVID-19. Study details: The United States, Italy and Spain were the sources of the acute and convalescent COVID-19 samples. PBMCs, B-cell-depleted T cells, or T cells were the source of the cDNA or gDNA that made up the material.

Libraries were prepared by immunoSEQ multiplex PCR; TCRdb keeps only in-frame clonotypes and omits some of them. The repertoire holds about 260,000 clones, with roughly 90% as singletons. V was pared by 4 bases and J by 2 bases, with 18 bases between. This CDR3 is built from 16 residues. The germline V gene has CDR1 GTSNPN and CDR2 SVGIG (reference sequence). The V gene is TRBV30, the J gene TRBJ2-1, with D maybe TRBD2 (5 bases). The sample comprised peripheral blood. The receptor comes from a human donor in a cohort sampled during active COVID-19. Here the CDR3 DNA reads TGTGCCTGGATTAAACTTCCCGGGATCACCTACAATGAGCAGTTCTTC. It encodes CAWIKLPGITYNEQFF.